The rows below give T cell receptor beta chains drawn from one sample of a study of blood T cell repertoires in COVID-19. Using immunoSEQ multiplex PCR, the repertoire was profiled, and TCRdb retains in-frame clones only, with some absent. Of 80,000 to 90,000 clones in the sample, approximately 86% were seen once. The sample was peripheral blood. The receptors derive from a man at least 80 years old with active or convalescent COVID-19. Each CDR3 is given with its conserved first and last residue. The D gene is left open where the match is weak. Size values are once, few and many counts, or a class for expanded clones, and some rows have none.

d_gene: .
v_gene: TRBV11-3
j_gene: TRBJ2-2
abundance: few
CDR3nt: TGTGCCAGCAGCTTAGATCATTCTATTGGCGGGGAGCTGTTTTTT
CDR3aa: CASSLDHSIGGELFF

d_gene: TRBD1
v_gene: TRBV28
j_gene: TRBJ1-3
abundance: .
CDR3nt: TGTGCCAGCAGTGCAAGGGGTTTGGGGGACAGGCGAAAAGGTGGAAACACCATATATTTT
CDR3aa: CASSARGLGDRRKGGNTIYF

d_gene: .
v_gene: TRBV5-1
j_gene: TRBJ2-7
abundance: .
CDR3nt: TGCGCCAGCAGCCCCCTGCCGAGCTCCTACGAGCAGTACTTC
CDR3aa: CASSPLPSSYEQYF

d_gene: TRBD1
v_gene: TRBV10-3
j_gene: TRBJ2-7
abundance: .
CDR3nt: TGTGCCATATTACCGGGGACAGGTGGAACAAAGGCCTACGAGCAGTACTTC
CDR3aa: CAILPGTGGTKAYEQYF

d_gene: .
v_gene: TRBV5-1
j_gene: TRBJ1-3
abundance: .
CDR3nt: TGCGCCAGCAGCTTGACAGGGACTGGAAACACCATATATTTT
CDR3aa: CASSLTGTGNTIYF

d_gene: .
v_gene: TRBV7-9
j_gene: TRBJ1-1
abundance: .
CDR3nt: TGTGCCAGCAGCTTAAATCCGTTGAACACTGAAGCTTTCTTT
CDR3aa: CASSLNPLNTEAFF

d_gene: TRBD2
v_gene: TRBV12-3/TRBV12-4
j_gene: TRBJ2-5
abundance: .
CDR3nt: TGTGCCAGCCAAGCGGGACCCCGGGGGACCCAGTACTTC
CDR3aa: CASQAGPRGTQYF

d_gene: TRBD2
v_gene: TRBV28
j_gene: TRBJ2-1
abundance: .
CDR3nt: TGTGCCAGCATCTTGGCAGGGGAAAAGCGGGAGAGCCACAATGAGCAGTTCTTC
CDR3aa: CASILAGEKRESHNEQFF

d_gene: .
v_gene: TRBV5-1
j_gene: TRBJ1-3
abundance: .
CDR3nt: TGCGCCAGCAGTCCCAACGGCCCCCAGGGTGTCTCTGGAAACACCATATATTTT
CDR3aa: CASSPNGPQGVSGNTIYF

d_gene: TRBD1
v_gene: TRBV9
j_gene: TRBJ2-1
abundance: .
CDR3nt: TGTGCCAGCAGCGTCCGACAGGGGTACGGCAATGAGCAGTTCTTC
CDR3aa: CASSVRQGYGNEQFF

d_gene: TRBD2
v_gene: TRBV9
j_gene: TRBJ2-1
abundance: .
CDR3nt: TGTGCCAGCCAAGCGACTAGCGGGCTATTATACAATGAGCAGTTCTTC
CDR3aa: CASQATSGLLYNEQFF

d_gene: TRBD1
v_gene: TRBV10-1
j_gene: TRBJ1-6
abundance: few
CDR3nt: TGCGCCAGCAGTAAATCTTCATCCGGGACAGAGGATAATTCACCCCTCCACTTT
CDR3aa: CASSKSSSGTEDNSPLHF

d_gene: .
v_gene: TRBV28
j_gene: TRBJ2-3
abundance: .
CDR3nt: TGTGCCAGCAGCCTGGGCTGGATCGATACGCAGTATTTT
CDR3aa: CASSLGWIDTQYF

d_gene: TRBD1
v_gene: TRBV5-5
j_gene: TRBJ1-3
abundance: .
CDR3nt: TGTGCCAGCAGCTTCCAGACAGGGGTTGGAAACACCATATATTTT
CDR3aa: CASSFQTGVGNTIYF

d_gene: .
v_gene: TRBV19
j_gene: TRBJ2-2
abundance: once
CDR3nt: TGTGCCAGTAGTACGACACCCACCGGGGAGCTGTTTTTT
CDR3aa: CASSTTPTGELFF

d_gene: .
v_gene: TRBV24-1
j_gene: TRBJ1-2
abundance: .
CDR3nt: TGTGCCACCAGTGAAAGACAGAGAAACTATGGCTACACCTTC
CDR3aa: CATSERQRNYGYTF

d_gene: TRBD2
v_gene: TRBV19
j_gene: TRBJ2-1
abundance: few
CDR3nt: TGTGCCAGTAGTATAACTAGCGGGAGTAACAATGAGCAGTTCTTC
CDR3aa: CASSITSGSNNEQFF

d_gene: TRBD1
v_gene: TRBV19
j_gene: TRBJ2-3
abundance: .
CDR3nt: TGTGCCAGTAGTAAAACCTCCGGGACAGGGTATCGAGATACGCAGTATTTT
CDR3aa: CASSKTSGTGYRDTQYF

d_gene: .
v_gene: TRBV5-1
j_gene: TRBJ2-1
abundance: .
CDR3nt: TGCGCCAGCGGGAGGCTCTCAAACCTGGAAAATGAGCAGTTCTTC
CDR3aa: CASGRLSNLENEQFF

d_gene: .
v_gene: TRBV4-1
j_gene: TRBJ1-4
abundance: .
CDR3nt: TGCGCCAGCAGCCAAGTGAGTGAAAAACTGTTTTTT
CDR3aa: CASSQVSEKLFF

d_gene: TRBD2
v_gene: TRBV5-1
j_gene: TRBJ2-2
abundance: .
CDR3nt: TGCGCCAGCAGCACAACACCGGGACTAGCGACCGGGGAGCTGTTTTTT
CDR3aa: CASSTTPGLATGELFF

d_gene: TRBD2
v_gene: TRBV19
j_gene: TRBJ2-1
abundance: .
CDR3nt: TGTGCCAGTAGTAAACCCGGGACTAGCGGGAGGGACAATGAGCAGTTCTTC
CDR3aa: CASSKPGTSGRDNEQFF

d_gene: .
v_gene: TRBV7-9
j_gene: TRBJ1-1
abundance: once
CDR3nt: TGTGCCAGCAGCTCAGCCGAGGAAGCTTTCTTT
CDR3aa: CASSSAEEAFF

d_gene: .
v_gene: TRBV29-1
j_gene: TRBJ2-5
abundance: .
CDR3nt: TGCAGCGCGAGCAGGGTAGATGGAGAGACCCAGTACTTC
CDR3aa: CSASRVDGETQYF

d_gene: .
v_gene: TRBV3-1/TRBV3-2
j_gene: TRBJ1-1
abundance: .
CDR3nt: TGTGCCAGCAGCCATCCCGGGGGTGGCACTGAAGCTTTCTTT
CDR3aa: CASSHPGGGTEAFF

d_gene: TRBD1
v_gene: TRBV30
j_gene: TRBJ1-2
abundance: once
CDR3nt: TGTGCCGGAGGGACAGGGTATGGCTACACCTTC
CDR3aa: CAGGTGYGYTF

d_gene: TRBD2
v_gene: TRBV28
j_gene: TRBJ2-7
abundance: .
CDR3nt: TGTGCCAGCAGTTTACTAGGTAGCGGGAGCTCCTACGAGCAGTACTTC
CDR3aa: CASSLLGSGSSYEQYF

d_gene: .
v_gene: TRBV24-1
j_gene: TRBJ1-2
abundance: .
CDR3nt: TGTGCCACCAGTGATTCCCCCAGCTATGGCTACACCTTC
CDR3aa: CATSDSPSYGYTF

d_gene: .
v_gene: TRBV20-1
j_gene: TRBJ2-7
abundance: .
CDR3nt: TGCAGTGCTAGATCGGGTCACGAGCAGTACTTC
CDR3aa: CSARSGHEQYF

d_gene: .
v_gene: TRBV2
j_gene: TRBJ2-1
abundance: .
CDR3nt: TGTGCCAGCAGTGAAGACAGGAGCTCCTACAATGAGCAGTTCTTC
CDR3aa: CASSEDRSSYNEQFF

d_gene: .
v_gene: TRBV29-1
j_gene: TRBJ1-1
abundance: .
CDR3nt: TGCAGCGTTGGGGGGACTACGAACACTGAAGCTTTCTTT
CDR3aa: CSVGGTTNTEAFF

d_gene: .
v_gene: TRBV10-1
j_gene: TRBJ1-2
abundance: .
CDR3nt: TGCGCCAGCAGTGACAAGTTAGTGTTCGGCTACACCTTC
CDR3aa: CASSDKLVFGYTF

d_gene: TRBD1
v_gene: TRBV5-1
j_gene: TRBJ2-2
abundance: .
CDR3nt: TGCGCCAGCAGCCCGGACGGCAGGGGGCCCCCGTTTAACACCGGGGAGCTGTTTTTT
CDR3aa: CASSPDGRGPPFNTGELFF

d_gene: TRBD1
v_gene: TRBV25-1
j_gene: TRBJ2-1
abundance: .
CDR3nt: TGTGCCAGCAGTGATCGACAGGGGGTAAGCGATGAGCAGTTCTTC
CDR3aa: CASSDRQGVSDEQFF

d_gene: TRBD1
v_gene: TRBV14
j_gene: TRBJ1-3
abundance: .
CDR3nt: TGCGCCAGCAGCCAAATTCGGTCTGACAGGGCTGGAAACACCATATATTTT
CDR3aa: CASSQIRSDRAGNTIYF

d_gene: TRBD2
v_gene: TRBV5-1
j_gene: TRBJ2-3
abundance: .
CDR3nt: TGCGCCAGCAGCTCAACTCCAAGGGGTAGCGGGAGGAGTGGGGCAGATACGCAGTATTTT
CDR3aa: CASSSTPRGSGRSGADTQYF

d_gene: .
v_gene: TRBV18
j_gene: TRBJ1-4
abundance: once
CDR3nt: TGTGCCAGCTCACGGAGTGGGCCCCGGGGAGAAAAACTGTTTTTT
CDR3aa: CASSRSGPRGEKLFF

d_gene: TRBD1
v_gene: TRBV7-3
j_gene: TRBJ2-1
abundance: .
CDR3nt: TGTGCCAGCAGCTTTGACAGGGGCTACAATGAGCAGTTCTTC
CDR3aa: CASSFDRGYNEQFF

d_gene: .
v_gene: TRBV5-1
j_gene: TRBJ2-7
abundance: .
CDR3nt: TGCGCCAGCAGCCCCACCGGGACATTCTACGAGCAGTACTTC
CDR3aa: CASSPTGTFYEQYF

d_gene: TRBD1
v_gene: TRBV7-9
j_gene: TRBJ2-4
abundance: .
CDR3nt: TGTGCCAGCAGCCCGGACAGGGCTGTGGACATTCAGTACTTC
CDR3aa: CASSPDRAVDIQYF

d_gene: .
v_gene: TRBV30
j_gene: TRBJ2-1
abundance: .
CDR3nt: TGTGCCTGGAAGAGAAACAGGGGGGGGGACTCATGGGATGAGCAGTTCTTC
CDR3aa: CAWKRNRGGDSWDEQFF

d_gene: TRBD1
v_gene: TRBV7-9
j_gene: TRBJ2-4
abundance: once
CDR3nt: TGTGCCAGCAGCTTTCTCGGACAGGGGGCTGCCAAAAACATTCAGTACTTC
CDR3aa: CASSFLGQGAAKNIQYF